This TCR beta chain was sequenced for a study of T cell repertoires in ileal Crohn's disease. Study-level points and caveats: Every patient over 26.8% clonality showed endoscopic recurrence.

The CDR3 consists of 15 residues. Trimming stripped 4 bases from V and 4 bases from J, with 14 bases between. CDR1 SGHRS and CDR2 YFSETQ come from the germline V gene. Concerning this clone: The antigen is not known.

TCRdb's table, derived via immunoSEQ multiplex PCR, lists solely in-frame clones and lacks some. The sample contains approximately 27,000 clones, about 81% of which appear only once. The J gene is TRBJ1-4, the V gene TRBV5-1; the D is unclear. Sequencing used ileal tissue. The TCR originated in an adult with Crohn's disease. For the CDR3, the DNA is TGCGCCAGCAGCCTCGCGAGGTGGAGTAATGAAAAACTGTTTTTT. Translated: CASSLARWSNEKLFF.